This record covers a single T cell receptor (beta chain). Its antigen specificity is not known. Base qualities are not provided; no much larger clone lies one nucleotide away. This record belongs to a study of cytomegalovirus exposure and HLA in healthy donors (dated by TCRdb to 2016 to 2017). Notes on the research overall: According to an earlier analysis of around 600 of the donors, some 180 million T cells yielded 100 million or so unique TCR beta sequences and about 300 Gb of sequence data. A later genetic analysis used genome-wide SNP genotypes for about 65% of the roughly 670 donors, treating that subset as a discovery cohort. An early release that covered around 590 HLA-typed donors contained about 300 gigabases of sequencing data and some 87 million unique TCR sequences. Using immunosequencing, the study profiled T cell repertoires from about 610 subjects and related those repertoires to cytomegalovirus serostatus. Class I and class II HLA loci were covered by the typing at four-digit resolution. The study combined high-throughput TCR immunosequencing, statistical association of individual TCRs with disease status, and machine learning to predict cytomegalovirus infection status. All discovery cohort repertoires had been generated on a single sequencing platform. The study aimed to test whether cataloging public T cell receptors could reveal signatures of past pathogen exposure. To study patterns of TCR occurrence, a later analysis re-analyzed previously published TCR beta repertoires from 500 to 850 donors and added high-resolution HLA genotyping. Donor age, sex, ethnicity and CMV serostatus were collected together with the repertoire data. The later analysis used no new phenotypic data to find candidate immune exposures, relying instead on TCR beta sequences and their occurrence across donors. Of the roughly 400 genotyped donors, approximately 83% fell in the genetic ancestry cluster associated with self-reported Caucasian donors. An earlier analysis of approximately 580 of the donors used high-throughput TCR beta sequencing to judge whether each TCR beta V gene segment behaved as functional or pseudogenic. On average, roughly 200,000 unique TCR beta nucleotide sequences were sequenced per donor among roughly 430 genotyped donors of the cohort, with approximately 18% of those sequences being non-productive. The number of typed donors differed by locus: roughly 629-640 for A, B, C, DRB1 and DQB1; 500 to 550 for DQA1; fewer than 610 for DPA1; and 400 to 480 for DPB1. A separate validation cohort of more than 100 different subjects was used in addition to the roughly 700-subject first cohort. Several DR-DQ haplotypes were treated as single units for association and clustering because of strong linkage in the cohort. The research as a whole found: A later genetic analysis associated a missense DCLRE1C variant with V-gene and J-gene trimming of TCR beta chains, and an independent cohort replicated the association. In a later analysis, around 15,000 TCR beta sequences were associated with specific HLA alleles at a false discovery rate of 0.05. According to the authors, the approach could potentially be generalized to other disease states and immunological phenotypes. Broadly in line with IMGT annotations, most TCR beta V segments showed up in productive rearrangements about 87% or about 30% of the time in an earlier analysis of a few hundred of the donors. In the study, 164 TCR beta chains were listed as associated with cytomegalovirus. Some IMGT-functional V segments, including TRBV6-2 and TRBV6-3, could not be distinguished by the 87-base-pair reads and were therefore excluded. Sequencing depth was assumed to be roughly uniform across donors in the presence/absence analyses, though that assumption may not hold. Strong co-occurrence of HLA alleles, especially DR and DQ, made assigning TCR associations to individual alleles difficult. The classifier was reported to diagnose cytomegalovirus status with high specificity and sensitivity in both the original cohort and the validation cohort. A further reported finding was that TCR beta sequences accurately predicted the HLA-A and HLA-B alleles for most subjects in the first cohort. Across donors, most TCR sequences were observed very rarely, whereas some public TCRs were present in many individuals. Most CMV-associated TCR beta chains appeared to be HLA-restricted in a later analysis, and the HLA associations seemed to be driven largely by CMV exposure. Correlated functional status among segregating V segments might be attributable to linkage disequilibrium, but an unknown experimental factor could not be ruled out. HLA typing was unavailable for some donors at each locus, so association tests used only the typed subset. The only immune exposure information available for the cohort was CMV serostatus. Around 16 rarely observed V segments, including chromosome 9 orphons, were excluded from the earlier analysis of 550 to 700 of the donors because counts were too low. In a later analysis, TCR association rates were found to vary across HLA loci, with the most associated TCRs seen for DRB1 alleles and the fewest for HLA-C alleles. Compared with the approximately 600-donor mean, donors in an Asian-associated ancestry cluster had fewer N-insertions in productive TCRs, according to a later genetic analysis. A few of the identified cytomegalovirus-associated TCR beta chains were confirmed in vitro to be specific for cytomegalovirus antigens. This cohort had only TCR beta chains sequenced, and the lack of alpha or paired-chain data limited which features could be detected. A cluster of highly shared sequence variants was judged likely to represent a technical artifact of the sequencing pipeline. Compared with equally common non-associated chains, HLA-associated TCR beta chains in a later analysis were more clonally expanded and had lower generation probabilities. In a later analysis, several top co-occurrence clusters were reported to appear linked to parvovirus B19, influenza, CMV and Epstein-Barr virus.

Counted from cysteine to phenylalanine, this CDR3 has 16 amino acids. The read is trimmed to its CDR3 DNA, 48 bases read in frame from base 1. From a lookup of the germline V gene, CDR1 and CDR2 are LGHNA and YNFKEQ. V is pared back by 0 bases and J by 6 bases, with 17 bases lying between the germline termini. The cohort consisted of approximately 670 healthy bone marrow donors. Cohort members were all nominally healthy when sampled, although unrecorded immune exposures were likely present. The donor tested CMV seronegative and was one of the 352 seronegative cohort members. A peripheral blood sample was collected from each donor, and TCR beta sequencing was performed on peripheral blood mononuclear cells. Genomic DNA was extracted from the blood cell samples with the Qiagen DNeasy Blood Extraction Kit. Library generation was performed with the immunoSEQ multiplex PCR assay. For the multiplex PCR, a mixture combining 60 forward primers for TCR Vbeta segments and 13 reverse primers for TCR Jbeta segments was used. Amplification of the CDR3 region of rearranged TCR beta genes was performed with a multiplex PCR assay on genomic DNA. The amplified TCR beta libraries were sequenced on the Illumina HiSeq System as 87-base-pair reads. From the authors' description of their analysis: A later analysis counted about 80 million unique TCR beta chains across the 650 to 700 repertoires, and roughly 11 million of these chains were shared by at least two donors. Raw reads were error-corrected and collapsed into unique sequences by a nearest-neighbor algorithm in which closely related sequences were merged to remove PCR and sequencing errors. To assign V, D and J gene segments, CDR3 sequences were aligned to IMGT reference sequences. Each retained sequence needed at least a six-nucleotide match to both a V gene segment and a J gene segment. Rearrangements were classified as productive when the CDR3 lacked stop codons and remained in frame with V and J, and all other rearrangements were classified as non-productive. Following IMGT convention, CDR3 was defined as the stretch from the second conserved V-encoded cysteine up to the conserved J-encoded phenylalanine. The earlier analysis of 587 of the donors excluded sequences that lacked an unambiguous match to a single V gene segment. In an earlier analysis of about 590 of the donors, a V segment was called functional when productive rearrangements were above 56.7%, and segregating when the standard deviation between donors exceeded 5%. To diagnose cytomegalovirus status from the catalog of TCR beta chain sequences, a statistical classification framework was built. In a later analysis, TCR nucleotide sequences were compared against IMGT/GENE-DB human TR gene sequences so that V and J genes could be assigned. Using the TCRdist pipeline, a later analysis assigned CDR3 sequences along with most-parsimonious VDJ recombination scenarios. In a later analysis, every TCR beta chain was defined by the combination of its CDR3 amino acid sequence and its V-gene family, and reads without a unique V-gene family were dropped. A later analysis removed nearly 600 highly shared, low-generation-probability nucleotide sequences to deal with suspected cross-contamination and a sequencing artifact. In a later analysis, a clonal expansion index was calculated for each public chain from normalized within-repertoire ranks of inferred template counts. A later analysis computed generation probabilities with a VDJ recombination model fitted to out-of-frame rearrangements, and checked the results against IGoR. Hypergeometric tests were used in a later analysis to score TCR-TCR, TCR-HLA and TCR-CMV co-occurrence, with a repertoire-size bias correction applied to the TCR pairs. False discovery rates were estimated in a later analysis by permuting HLA or CMV assignments 20 times. A later analysis grouped co-occurring TCRs with DBSCAN, adding TCRdist sequence similarity when clustering within HLA-allele-positive subsets. Co-occurrence clustering excluded repertoires with fewer than 30,000 or more than 120,000 public chains, plus five with anomalous nucleotide sharing. Sourced from immuneACCESS, this table was stored by TCRdb with only in-frame sequences that have V and J called. A share of the clones is absent; for the studies checked, an unresolved V gene accounts for under half, and the remainder has no known explanation. The V and J calls and clone size were taken over from that table, and D and trimming were inferred from the DNA. For this sample there are more than 95,000 clones; about four fifths appear just once. 3% to 4.5% of the sample lies in the top ten.

This sequence was found in a man between 35 and 55 years old in good health and CMV-seronegative. The sequenced material came from PBMCs. The chain is made from TRBV4-2 and TRBJ2-5; perhaps TRBD2 is the D gene, with 5 bases matching. The CDR3 sequence is CASSQDGWETDQTQYF. The nucleotide sequence is TGTGCCAGCAGCCAAGATGGTTGGGAGACGGATCAGACCCAGTACTTC.